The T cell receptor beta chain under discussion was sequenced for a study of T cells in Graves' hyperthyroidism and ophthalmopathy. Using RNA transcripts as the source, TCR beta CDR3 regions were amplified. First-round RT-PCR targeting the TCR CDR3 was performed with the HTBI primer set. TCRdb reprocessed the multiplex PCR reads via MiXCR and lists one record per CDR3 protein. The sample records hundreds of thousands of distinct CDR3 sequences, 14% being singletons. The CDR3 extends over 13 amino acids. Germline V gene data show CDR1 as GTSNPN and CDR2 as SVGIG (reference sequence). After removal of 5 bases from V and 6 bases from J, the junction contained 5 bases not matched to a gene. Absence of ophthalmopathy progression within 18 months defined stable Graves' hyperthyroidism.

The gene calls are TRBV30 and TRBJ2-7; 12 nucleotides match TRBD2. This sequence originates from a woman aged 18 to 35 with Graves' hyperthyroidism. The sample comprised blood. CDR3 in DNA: TGTGCCTGGGGACTAGCGGGGACCTTCGAGCAGTACTTC. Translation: CAWGLAGTFEQYF.